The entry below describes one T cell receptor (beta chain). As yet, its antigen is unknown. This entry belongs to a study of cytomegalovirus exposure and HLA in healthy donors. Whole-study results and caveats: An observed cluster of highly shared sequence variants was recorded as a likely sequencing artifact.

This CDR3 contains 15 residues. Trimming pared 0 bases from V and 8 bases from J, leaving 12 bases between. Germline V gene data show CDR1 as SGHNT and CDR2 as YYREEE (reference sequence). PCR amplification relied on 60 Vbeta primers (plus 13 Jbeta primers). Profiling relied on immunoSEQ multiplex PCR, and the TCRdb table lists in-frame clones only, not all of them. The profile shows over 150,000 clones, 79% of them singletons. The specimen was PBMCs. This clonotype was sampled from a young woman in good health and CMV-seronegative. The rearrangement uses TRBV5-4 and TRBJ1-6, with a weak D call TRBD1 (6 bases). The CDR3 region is CASSLGGQEDSPLHF. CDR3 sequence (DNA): TGTGCCAGCAGCTTGGGGGGGCAGGAGGATTCACCCCTCCACTTT.